This T cell receptor (beta chain) was obtained from a study of shared clonotypes between healthy human individuals. Data came from immunoSEQ multiplex PCR; TCRdb stores just in-frame clones and leaves some out. This sample has over 2 million clones, with approximately 90% found just once. Those who donated were healthy HIV-negative adults, with no recent acute infections or vaccinations reported. Sequencing input: naive CD4+ T cells from PBMCs. Subset of the sample: CD45RA+ positively selected. The TCR comes from a man younger than 35 in good health. Some clones in this sample may be carry-over from other donors' samples.

The CDR3 sequence is CASSGGGGELFF. The CDR3 DNA follows: TGTGCCAGCAGCGGGGGAGGCGGGGAGCTGTTTTTT. The V and J genes are TRBV11-2 and TRBJ2-2; a possible D gene is TRBD2 (6 bases). CDR1 is SGHAT and CDR2 is FQNNGV in the germline V gene. The V gene lost 5 bases and the J gene lost 7 bases, with 8 bases spanning the gap. This CDR3 is 12 amino acids long.